The entry below describes one T cell receptor beta chain. Its antigen remains unknown. This sample was taken from a study of OX40 agonist ivuxolimab in advanced cancers. For the study at large: Enrollees could have had prior anti-PD-1, anti-PD-L1 or anti-CTLA-4 therapy, which about 40% had received. Broader study findings: CD4+ and CD8+ blood T cells expanded clonally by week 6 at 0.1 to 3.0 mg/kg. Nonresponders included some who also had low normalized T-cell clonal expansion.

The germline V gene has CDR1 KGHSH and CDR2 LQKENI. The CDR3 is 15 residues long. The V and J ends lost 4 bases and 1 base respectively, with 12 bases between them. TCRdb keeps only in-frame clones here, not all; method: immunoSEQ multiplex PCR. There are fewer than 90,000 clones in the sample; about nine tenths occur only once, and approximately 0.38% lies in the top ten. The sequences come from CD4+ or CD8+ T cells sorted from blood, collected in a trial of the OX40 agonist ivuxolimab. The rearrangement uses TRBV18 and TRBJ2-3; a weak D match, TRBD1 (6 bases). The receptor was isolated from an adult with an advanced solid tumor such as melanoma, head and neck, liver or kidney cancer. The CDR3: CASSLQGTGTDTQYF. The DNA of the CDR3 is TGTGCCAGCTCACTACAGGGAACTGGCACAGATACGCAGTATTTT.